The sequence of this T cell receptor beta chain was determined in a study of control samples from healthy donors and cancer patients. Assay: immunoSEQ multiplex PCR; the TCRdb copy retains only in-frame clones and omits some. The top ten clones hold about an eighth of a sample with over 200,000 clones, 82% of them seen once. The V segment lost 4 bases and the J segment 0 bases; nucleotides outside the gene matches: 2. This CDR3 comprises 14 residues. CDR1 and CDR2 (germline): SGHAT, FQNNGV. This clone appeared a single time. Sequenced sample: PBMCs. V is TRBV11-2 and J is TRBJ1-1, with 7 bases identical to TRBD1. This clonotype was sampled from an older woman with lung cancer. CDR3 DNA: TGTGCCAGCAGCTGGACAGGCTTGAACACTGAAGCTTTCTTT. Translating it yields CASSWTGLNTEAFF. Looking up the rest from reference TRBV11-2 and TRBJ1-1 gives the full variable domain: EAGVAQSPRYKIIEKRQSVAFWCNPISGHATLYWYQQILGQGPKLLIQFQNNGVVDDSQLPKDRFSAERLKGVDSTLKIQPAKLEDSAVYLCASSWTGLNTEAFFGQGTRLTVV.